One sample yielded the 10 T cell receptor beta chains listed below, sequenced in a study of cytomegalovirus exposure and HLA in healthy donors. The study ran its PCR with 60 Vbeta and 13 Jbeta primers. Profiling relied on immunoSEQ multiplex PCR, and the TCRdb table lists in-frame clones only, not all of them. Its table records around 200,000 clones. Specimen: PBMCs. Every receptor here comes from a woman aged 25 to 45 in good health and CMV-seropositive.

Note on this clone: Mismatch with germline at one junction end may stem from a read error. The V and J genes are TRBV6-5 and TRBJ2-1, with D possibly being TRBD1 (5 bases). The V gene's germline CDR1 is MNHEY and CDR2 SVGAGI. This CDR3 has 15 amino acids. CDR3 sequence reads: CASSYSAGFYNEQLF. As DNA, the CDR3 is TGTGCCAGCAGTTACAGTGCAGGGTTCTACAATGAGCAGCTCTTC.

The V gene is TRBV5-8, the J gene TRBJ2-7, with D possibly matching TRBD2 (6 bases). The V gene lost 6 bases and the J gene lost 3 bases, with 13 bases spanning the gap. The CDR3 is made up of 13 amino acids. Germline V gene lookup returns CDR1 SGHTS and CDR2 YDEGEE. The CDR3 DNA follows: TGTGCCAGCACCTCCGCCGGGGGCTACGAGCAGTACTTC. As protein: CASTSAGGYEQYF.

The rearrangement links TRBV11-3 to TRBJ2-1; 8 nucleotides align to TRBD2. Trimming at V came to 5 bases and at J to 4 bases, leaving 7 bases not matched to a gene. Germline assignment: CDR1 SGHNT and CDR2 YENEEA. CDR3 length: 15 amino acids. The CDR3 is CASSPGGNNYNEQFF. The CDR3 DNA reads TGTGCCAGCAGCCCGGGAGGGAATAATTACAATGAGCAGTTCTTC.

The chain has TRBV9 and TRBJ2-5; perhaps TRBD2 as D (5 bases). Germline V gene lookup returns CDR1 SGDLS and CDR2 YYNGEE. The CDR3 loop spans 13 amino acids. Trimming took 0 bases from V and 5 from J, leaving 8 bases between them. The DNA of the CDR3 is TGTGCCAGCAGCGTAGGCGGCGGGGAGACCCAGTACTTC. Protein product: CASSVGGGETQYF.

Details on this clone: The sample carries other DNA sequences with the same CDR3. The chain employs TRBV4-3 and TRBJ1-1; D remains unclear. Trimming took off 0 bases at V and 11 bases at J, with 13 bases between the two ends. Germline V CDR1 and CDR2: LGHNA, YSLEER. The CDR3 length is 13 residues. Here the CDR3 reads CASSQEGSLRAFF. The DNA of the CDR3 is TGCGCCAGCAGCCAAGAAGGGAGCCTAAGGGCTTTCTTT.

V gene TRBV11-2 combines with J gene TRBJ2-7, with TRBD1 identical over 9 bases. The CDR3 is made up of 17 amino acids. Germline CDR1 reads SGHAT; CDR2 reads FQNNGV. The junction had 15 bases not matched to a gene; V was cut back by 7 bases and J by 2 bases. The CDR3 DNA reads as TGTGCCAGCAACCCCCGGGACAGGGACCCCGGGGCCTACGAGCAGTACTTC. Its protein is CASNPRDRDPGAYEQYF. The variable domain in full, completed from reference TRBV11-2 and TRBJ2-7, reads EAGVAQSPRYKIIEKRQSVAFWCNPISGHATLYWYQQILGQGPKLLIQFQNNGVVDDSQLPKDRFSAERLKGVDSTLKIQPAKLEDSAVYLCASNPRDRDPGAYEQYFGPGTRLTVT.

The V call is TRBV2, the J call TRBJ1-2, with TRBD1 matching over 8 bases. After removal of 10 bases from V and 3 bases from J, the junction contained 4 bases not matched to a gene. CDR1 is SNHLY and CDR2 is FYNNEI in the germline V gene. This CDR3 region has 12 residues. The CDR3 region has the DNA TGTGCCAAGGACAGGGAGGACTATGGCTACACCTTC. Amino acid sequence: CAKDREDYGYTF.

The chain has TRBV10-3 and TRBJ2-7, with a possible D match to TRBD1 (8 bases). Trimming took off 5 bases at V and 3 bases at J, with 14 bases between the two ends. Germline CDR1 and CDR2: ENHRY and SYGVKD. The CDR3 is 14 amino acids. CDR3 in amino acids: CAISLTGGGYEQYF. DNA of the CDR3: TGTGCCATCAGTCTTACAGGGGGGGGCTACGAGCAGTACTTC.

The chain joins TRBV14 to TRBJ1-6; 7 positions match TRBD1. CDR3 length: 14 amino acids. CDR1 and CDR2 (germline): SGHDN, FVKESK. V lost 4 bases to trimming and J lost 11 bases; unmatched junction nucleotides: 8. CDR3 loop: CASSPLTGQAPLHF. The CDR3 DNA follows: TGTGCCAGCAGCCCCCTGACAGGGCAGGCACCCCTCCACTTT.

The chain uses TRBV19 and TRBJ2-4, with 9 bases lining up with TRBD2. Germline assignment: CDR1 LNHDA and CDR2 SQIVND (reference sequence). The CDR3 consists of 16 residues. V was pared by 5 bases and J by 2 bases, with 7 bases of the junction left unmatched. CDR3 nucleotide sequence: TGTGCCAGTAGTGCCAGCGGGAGGCCTTCCAAAAACATTCAGTACTTC. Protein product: CASSASGRPSKNIQYF. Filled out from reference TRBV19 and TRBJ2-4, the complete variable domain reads DGGITQSPKYLFRKEGQNVTLSCEQNLNHDAMYWYRQDPGQGLRLIYYSQIVNDFQKGDIAEGYSVSREKKESFPLTVTSAQKNPTAFYLCASSASGRPSKNIQYFGAGTRLSVL.